The T cell receptor (beta chain) described here comes from a study of blood T cell repertoires in COVID-19 (dated by TCRdb to the early 2020s). Turning to the overall study: Collaborator samples came from the United States, Italy and Spain and covered acute and convalescent phases of COVID-19. The material from the prospective study consisted of cDNA or gDNA derived from T cells, B-cell-depleted T cells, or PBMCs. The repertoires were released in a freely available public database meant as a resource for research on the immune response to SARS-CoV-2. Nearly every sample came with metadata listing a de-identified subject ID, COVID-19 status, age in years and sex. Samples were obtained from the ongoing ImmuneRACE study (first 160 participants) and from approximately 1,200 subjects provided by 6 global collaborators. Where available, HLA class I and class II types were obtained from metadata supplied by the sample provider rather than from assay-based typing. The dataset comprised deeply sampled blood TCRbeta repertoires from subjects exposed to, actively infected with, or recovered from COVID-19.

General findings and caveats noted by the study authors: Clinical and demographic metadata were provided uncurated, with the amount varying by source and participant.

Of note for this clone: Its cognate antigen has yet to be identified. Base qualities are not recorded, but no much larger clone differs from it by a single base.

TCRbeta CDR3 regions were amplified from genomic DNA by means of the immunoSEQ Assay, a bias-controlled multiplex PCR. Regarding the original processing steps: Nucleated cell counts per sample were estimated from amplification of reference gene primers within the assay. To quantify the absolute abundance of each unique TCRbeta CDR3 rearrangement, sequence reads were collapsed and filtered. For each sample, productive Simpson clonality was calculated as the square root of Simpson's diversity index over productive rearrangements. Here the immuneACCESS table is served through TCRdb, limited to in-frame sequences with V and J called. Missing clones are a known gap in these copies; in checked studies unresolved V genes cover under half, and the rest lacks a known reason. That table is the source of V, J and clone size, and D and trimming were worked out from the DNA. This sample gives about 200,000 clones in total; approximately 83% of them show up just once. Jointly, the top ten make up 3% to 4.5% of the sample.

Cut back by 5 bases and 8 bases, the V and J ends lie 21 bases apart. CDR1 and CDR2, looked up from the germline V gene, are MDHEN and SYDVKM. The CDR3 numbers 15 residues from cysteine through phenylalanine. The read is trimmed to its CDR3 DNA, 45 bases read in frame from base 1. Participants in the prospective study were enrolled through a virtual design, were aged roughly 18 to 100 years, and lived in about 25 United States geographic areas. Cohort assignment in the prospective study relied on participant-reported clinical history from a screening survey and a study questionnaire. In the prospective study, mobile phlebotomists collected whole blood, serum and a nasopharyngeal or oropharyngeal swab from each participant. Participants in the prospective study had the option to provide additional blood draws and questionnaires over a roughly two-month period. Blood samples from the prospective study were shipped frozen or at room temperature prior to DNA extraction.

The rearrangement combines TRBV28 with TRBJ1-2; possibly the D gene is TRBD1, per 6 matching bases. The clonotype originates from a woman between 40 and 55 years old with acute COVID-19. The sample consisted of PBMCs or T cells enriched from blood (not recorded which). The CDR3 amino acid sequence is: CASSKPRDRQLGYTF. The nucleotide sequence is given as TGTGCCAGCAGTAAGCCCCGCGACAGGCAATTAGGCTACACCTTC.